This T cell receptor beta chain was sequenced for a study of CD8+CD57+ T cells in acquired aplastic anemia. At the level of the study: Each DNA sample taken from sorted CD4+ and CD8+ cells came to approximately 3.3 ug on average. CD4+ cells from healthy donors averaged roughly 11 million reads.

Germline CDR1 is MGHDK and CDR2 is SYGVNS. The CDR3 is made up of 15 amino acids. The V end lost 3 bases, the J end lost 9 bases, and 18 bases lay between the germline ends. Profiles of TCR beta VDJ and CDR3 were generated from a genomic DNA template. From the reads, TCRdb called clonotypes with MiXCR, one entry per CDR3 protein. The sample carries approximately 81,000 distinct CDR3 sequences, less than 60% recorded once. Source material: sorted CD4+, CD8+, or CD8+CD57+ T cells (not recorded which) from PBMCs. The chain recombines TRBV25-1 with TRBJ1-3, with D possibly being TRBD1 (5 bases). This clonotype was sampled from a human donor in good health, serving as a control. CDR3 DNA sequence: TGTGCCAGCAGTGATGGACATCCTCCCGTGGGCACCATATATTTT. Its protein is CASSDGHPPVGTIYF.